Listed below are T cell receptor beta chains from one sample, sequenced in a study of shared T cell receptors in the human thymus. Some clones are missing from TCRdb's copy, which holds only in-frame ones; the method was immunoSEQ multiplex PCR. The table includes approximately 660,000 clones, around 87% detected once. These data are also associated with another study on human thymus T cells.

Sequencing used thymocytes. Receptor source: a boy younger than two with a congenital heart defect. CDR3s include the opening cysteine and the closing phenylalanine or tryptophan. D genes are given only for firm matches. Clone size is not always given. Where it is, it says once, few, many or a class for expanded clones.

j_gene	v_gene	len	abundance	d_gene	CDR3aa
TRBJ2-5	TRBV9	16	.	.	CASSASHRGGLETQYF
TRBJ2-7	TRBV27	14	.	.	CASRPPQAPYEQYF
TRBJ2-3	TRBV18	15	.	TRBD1	CASSHGQGVSDTQYF
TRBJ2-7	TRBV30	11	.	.	CAWMRDSNPSF
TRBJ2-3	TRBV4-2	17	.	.	CASQPTTRGELTDTQYF
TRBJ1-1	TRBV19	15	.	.	CASSLRTVMNTEAFF
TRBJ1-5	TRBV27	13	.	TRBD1	CASSTGAGQPQHF
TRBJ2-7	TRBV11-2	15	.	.	CASSLEVSEDYEQYF
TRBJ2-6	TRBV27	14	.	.	CASSLEAGANVLTF
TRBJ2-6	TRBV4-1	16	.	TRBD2	CASGQAGGAGANVLTF
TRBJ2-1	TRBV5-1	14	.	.	CASSLDRDDNEQFF
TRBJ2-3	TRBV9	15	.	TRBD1	CASSGRGQGLNTQYF
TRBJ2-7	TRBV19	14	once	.	CASRGFKDTYEQYF
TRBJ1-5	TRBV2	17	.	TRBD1	CASSPKSTGGRNQPQHF
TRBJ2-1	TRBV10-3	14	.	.	CAISERLRGGEQFF
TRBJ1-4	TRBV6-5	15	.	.	CASSLTGGANEKLFF
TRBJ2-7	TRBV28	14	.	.	CASSFQGPSYEQYF
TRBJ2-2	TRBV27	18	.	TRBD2	CASSPPSSGREGTGELFF
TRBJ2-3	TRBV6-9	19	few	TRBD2	CASSRTTPGTSGSTDTQYF
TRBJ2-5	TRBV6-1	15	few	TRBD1	CASSRTGGFGETQYF
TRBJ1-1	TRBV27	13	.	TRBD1	CASSPGQGRIAFF
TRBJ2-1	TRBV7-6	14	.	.	CASSFEFEGHEQFF
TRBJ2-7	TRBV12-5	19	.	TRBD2	CASGLGTPGLAGVNYEQYF
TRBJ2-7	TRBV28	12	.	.	CASSTPLPEQYF
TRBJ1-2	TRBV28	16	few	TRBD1	CASTWLDRGGSLDYTF
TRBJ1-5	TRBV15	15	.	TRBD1	CATSRNRGTGRPQHF
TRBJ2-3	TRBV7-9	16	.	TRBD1	CASTNSRDRGTDTQYF
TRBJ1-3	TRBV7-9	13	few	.	CASSPDSGNTIYF
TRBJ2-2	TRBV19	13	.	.	CAIKDSPGGELFF
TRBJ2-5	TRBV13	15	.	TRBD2	CASSFQAGSRETQYF
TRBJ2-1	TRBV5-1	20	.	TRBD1	CASSLGPRDRVALHYNEQFF
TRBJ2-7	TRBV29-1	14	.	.	CSAEVGDYIREQYF
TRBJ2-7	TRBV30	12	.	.	CAWSPGVEEQYF
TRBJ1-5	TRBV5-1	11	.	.	CASSPTPAQHF
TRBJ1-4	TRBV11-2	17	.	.	CASSFRGPGALQEKLFF
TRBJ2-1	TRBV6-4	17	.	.	CASSEKGGLSSYNEQFF
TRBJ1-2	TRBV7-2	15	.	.	CASSLRTGKDYGYTF
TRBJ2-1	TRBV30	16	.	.	CAWSLGRRAPYNEQFF
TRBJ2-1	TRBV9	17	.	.	CASSLIIERPPYNEQFF
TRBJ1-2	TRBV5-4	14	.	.	CASSAGGGTRGYTF
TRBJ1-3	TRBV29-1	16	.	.	CSVEVTGSLSGNTIYF
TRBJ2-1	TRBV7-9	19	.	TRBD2	CASSRIKGVASGIYNEQFF
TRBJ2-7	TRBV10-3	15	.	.	CAISETIQGKGEQYF
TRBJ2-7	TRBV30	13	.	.	CAWSFGGAYEQYF
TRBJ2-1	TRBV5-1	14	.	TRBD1	CASSEERQGGEQFF
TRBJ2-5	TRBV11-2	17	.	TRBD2	CASSLGRTSGSWETQYF
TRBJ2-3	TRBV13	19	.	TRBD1	CASSRPTRLRDRGTDTQYF
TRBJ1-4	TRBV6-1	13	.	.	CASRAATNEKLFF
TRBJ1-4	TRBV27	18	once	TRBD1	CASSSFRDSPSTNEKLFF
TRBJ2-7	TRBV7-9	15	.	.	CASSGPGHLPYEQYF
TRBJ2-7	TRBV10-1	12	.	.	CASWAGLREQYF
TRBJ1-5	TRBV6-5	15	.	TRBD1	CASSPRTGGDQPQHF
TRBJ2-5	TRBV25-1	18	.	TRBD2	CASSEYLRLAESQETQYF
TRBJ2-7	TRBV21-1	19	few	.	CASSRGSGTSGGYSYEQYF